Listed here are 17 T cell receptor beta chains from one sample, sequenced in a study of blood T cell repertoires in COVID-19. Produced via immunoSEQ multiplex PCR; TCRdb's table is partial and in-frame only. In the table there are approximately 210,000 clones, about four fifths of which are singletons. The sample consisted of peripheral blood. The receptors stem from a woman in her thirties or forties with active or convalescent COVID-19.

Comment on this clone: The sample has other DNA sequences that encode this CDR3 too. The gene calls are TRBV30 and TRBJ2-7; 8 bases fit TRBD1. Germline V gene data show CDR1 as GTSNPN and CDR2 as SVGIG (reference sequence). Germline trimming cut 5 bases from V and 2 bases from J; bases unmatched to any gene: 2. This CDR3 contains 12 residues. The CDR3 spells CAWGQGTYEQYF. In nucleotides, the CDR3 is TGTGCCTGGGGACAGGGCACCTACGAGCAGTACTTC.

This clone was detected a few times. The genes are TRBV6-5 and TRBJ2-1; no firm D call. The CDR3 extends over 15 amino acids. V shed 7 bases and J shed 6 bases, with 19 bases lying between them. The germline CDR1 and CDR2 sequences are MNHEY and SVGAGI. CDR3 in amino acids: CASTFPLVVSNEQFF. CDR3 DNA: TGTGCCAGCACCTTTCCCCTAGTAGTATCCAATGAGCAGTTCTTC.

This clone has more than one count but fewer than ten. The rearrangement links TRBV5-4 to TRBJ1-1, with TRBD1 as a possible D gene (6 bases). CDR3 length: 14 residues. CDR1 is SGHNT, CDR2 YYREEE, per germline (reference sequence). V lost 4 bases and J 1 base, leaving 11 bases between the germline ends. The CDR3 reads CASSPGQQNTEAFF. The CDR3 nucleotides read TGTGCCAGCAGCCCTGGACAGCAGAACACTGAAGCTTTCTTT.

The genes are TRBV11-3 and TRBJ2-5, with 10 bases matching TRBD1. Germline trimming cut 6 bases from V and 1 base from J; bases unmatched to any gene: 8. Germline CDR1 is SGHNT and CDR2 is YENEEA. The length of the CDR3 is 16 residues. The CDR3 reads CASSPRDRGLQETQYF. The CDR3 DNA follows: TGTGCCAGCAGTCCCCGGGACAGGGGCCTCCAAGAGACCCAGTACTTC.

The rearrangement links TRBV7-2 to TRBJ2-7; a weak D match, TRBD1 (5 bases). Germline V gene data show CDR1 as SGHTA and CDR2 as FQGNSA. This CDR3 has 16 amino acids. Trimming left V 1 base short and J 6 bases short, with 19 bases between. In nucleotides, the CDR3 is TGTGCCAGCAGCTTAGGGCCTCCACGCCAGGGATCCGAGCAGTACTTC. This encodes CASSLGPPRQGSEQYF.

CDR3 sequence: CASSLMGQGLSNEQYF. The CDR3 DNA follows: TGTGCCAGCAGCCTGATGGGACAGGGCTTATCGAACGAGCAGTACTTC. The rearrangement joins TRBV9 to TRBJ2-7; 9 positions agree with TRBD1. The V and J ends lost 4 bases and 5 bases, in that order; junction bases with no gene match: 13. The CDR3 loop spans 16 amino acids. Per the germline V gene, CDR1 is SGDLS and CDR2 is YYNGEE. The full variable domain, in which reference TRBV9 and TRBJ2-7 provide the parts outside the CDR3, is DSGVTQTPKHLITATGQRVTLRCSPRSGDLSVYWYQQSLDQGLQFLIQYYNGEERAKGNILERFSAQQFPDLHSELNLSSLELGDSALYFCASSLMGQGLSNEQYFGPGTRLTVT.

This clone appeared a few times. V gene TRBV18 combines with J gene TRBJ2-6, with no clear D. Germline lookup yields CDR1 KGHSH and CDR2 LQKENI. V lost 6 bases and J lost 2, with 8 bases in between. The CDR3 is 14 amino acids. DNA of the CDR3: TGTGCCAGCTCCCCTAAGCCTGGGGCCAACGTCCTGACTTTC. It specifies CASSPKPGANVLTF.

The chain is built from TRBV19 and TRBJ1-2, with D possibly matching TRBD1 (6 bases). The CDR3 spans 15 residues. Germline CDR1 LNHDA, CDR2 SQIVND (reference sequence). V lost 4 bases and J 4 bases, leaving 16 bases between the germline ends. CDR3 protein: CASSTDSLLAYGYTF. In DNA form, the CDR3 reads TGTGCCAGTAGTACGGACAGCCTATTGGCCTATGGCTACACCTTC.

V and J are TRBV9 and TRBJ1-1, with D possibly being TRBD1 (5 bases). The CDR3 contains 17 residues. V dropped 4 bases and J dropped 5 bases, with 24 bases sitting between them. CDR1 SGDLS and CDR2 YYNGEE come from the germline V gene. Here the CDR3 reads CASSQEPDSGRGTEAFF. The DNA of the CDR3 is TGTGCCAGCAGCCAAGAACCGGACTCAGGGAGGGGAACTGAAGCTTTCTTT.

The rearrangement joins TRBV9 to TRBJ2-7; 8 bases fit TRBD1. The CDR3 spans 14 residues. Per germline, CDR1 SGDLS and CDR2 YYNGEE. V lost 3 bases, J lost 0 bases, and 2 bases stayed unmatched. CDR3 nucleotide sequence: TGTGCCAGCAGCGCGGGACAGGTCTCCTACGAGCAGTACTTC. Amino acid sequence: CASSAGQVSYEQYF.

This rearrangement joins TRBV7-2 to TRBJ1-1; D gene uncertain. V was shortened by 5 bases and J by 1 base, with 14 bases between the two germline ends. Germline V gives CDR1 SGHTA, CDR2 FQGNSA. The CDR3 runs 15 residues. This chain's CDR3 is CASSPRKHPNTEAFF. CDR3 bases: TGTGCCAGCAGCCCCCGTAAGCACCCGAACACTGAAGCTTTCTTT.

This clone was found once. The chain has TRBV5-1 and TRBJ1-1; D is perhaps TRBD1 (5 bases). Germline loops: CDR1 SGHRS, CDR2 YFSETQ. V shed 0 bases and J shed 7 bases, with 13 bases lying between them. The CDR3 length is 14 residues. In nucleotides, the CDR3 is TGCGCCAGCAGCTTGGTTGGGGGGTTAAGTGAAGCTTTCTTT. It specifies CASSLVGGLSEAFF.

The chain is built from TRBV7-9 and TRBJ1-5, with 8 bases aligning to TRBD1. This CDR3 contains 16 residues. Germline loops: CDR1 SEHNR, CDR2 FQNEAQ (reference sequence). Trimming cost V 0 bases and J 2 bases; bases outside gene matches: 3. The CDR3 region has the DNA TGTGCCAGCAGCTTAGCACAGGGGGAGGGCAATCAGCCCCAGCATTTT. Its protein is CASSLAQGEGNQPQHF. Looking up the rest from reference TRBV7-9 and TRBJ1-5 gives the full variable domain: DTGVSQNPRHKITKRGQNVTFRCDPISEHNRLYWYRQTLGQGPEFLTYFQNEAQLEKSRLLSDRFSAERPKGSFSTLEIQRTEQGDSAMYLCASSLAQGEGNQPQHFGDGTRLSIL.

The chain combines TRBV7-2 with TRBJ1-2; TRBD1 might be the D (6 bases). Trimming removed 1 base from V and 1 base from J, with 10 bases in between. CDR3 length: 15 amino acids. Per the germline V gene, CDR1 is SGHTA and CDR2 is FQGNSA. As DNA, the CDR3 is TGTGCCAGCAGCTTAGAAGGGGGGGGTAACTATGGCTACACCTTC. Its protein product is CASSLEGGGNYGYTF.

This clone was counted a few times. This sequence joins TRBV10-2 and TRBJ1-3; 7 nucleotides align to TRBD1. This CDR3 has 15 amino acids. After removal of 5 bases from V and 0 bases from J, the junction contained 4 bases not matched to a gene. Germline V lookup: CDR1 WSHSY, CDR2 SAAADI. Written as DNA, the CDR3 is TGCGCCAGCAGTCCGGGACAGAACTCTGGAAACACCATATATTTT. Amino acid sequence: CASSPGQNSGNTIYF.

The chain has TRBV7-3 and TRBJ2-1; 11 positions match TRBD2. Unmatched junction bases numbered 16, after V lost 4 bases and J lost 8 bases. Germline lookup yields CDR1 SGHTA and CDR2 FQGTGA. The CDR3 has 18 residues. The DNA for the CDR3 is TGTGCCAGCAGCTCCACGTCTAGCGGGAGGCTCCCCCACTATGAGCAGTTCTTC. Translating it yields CASSSTSSGRLPHYEQFF. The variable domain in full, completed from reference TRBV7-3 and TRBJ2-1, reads GAGVSQTPSNKVTEKGKYVELRCDPISGHTALYWYRQSLGQGPEFLIYFQGTGAADDSGLPNDRFFAVRPEGSVSTLKIQRTERGDSAVYLCASSSTSSGRLPHYEQFFGPGTRLTVL.

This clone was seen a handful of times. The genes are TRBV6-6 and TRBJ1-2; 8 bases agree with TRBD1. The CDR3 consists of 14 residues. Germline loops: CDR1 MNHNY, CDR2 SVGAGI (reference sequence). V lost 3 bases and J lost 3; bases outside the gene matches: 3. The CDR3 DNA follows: TGTGCCAGCAGTTATATGACAGGGGACTATGGCTACACCTTC. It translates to CASSYMTGDYGYTF.